The clone carrying this T cell receptor beta chain was detected only a few times. These data are taken from a study of siplizumab effects on memory and regulatory T cells. Clones were sequenced by immunoSEQ multiplex PCR, and TCRdb holds only the in-frame ones, with some missing. The sample has approximately 60,000 clones, 70% to 85% seen once. Source material: memory CD4+ T cells sorted from blood. This clonotype was obtained from a human donor in good health.

CDR3 loop: CASSQERRGDTGELFF. CDR3 coding DNA: TGTGCCAGCAGCCAAGAGCGCAGAGGGGACACCGGGGAGCTGTTTTTT. The V gene is TRBV4-2, the J gene TRBJ2-2; TRBD1 or TRBD2 may be the D gene (5 bases each). Trimming pared 0 bases from V and 3 bases from J, leaving 11 bases between. Germline loops: CDR1 LGHNA, CDR2 YNFKEQ. The CDR3 is 16 amino acids.